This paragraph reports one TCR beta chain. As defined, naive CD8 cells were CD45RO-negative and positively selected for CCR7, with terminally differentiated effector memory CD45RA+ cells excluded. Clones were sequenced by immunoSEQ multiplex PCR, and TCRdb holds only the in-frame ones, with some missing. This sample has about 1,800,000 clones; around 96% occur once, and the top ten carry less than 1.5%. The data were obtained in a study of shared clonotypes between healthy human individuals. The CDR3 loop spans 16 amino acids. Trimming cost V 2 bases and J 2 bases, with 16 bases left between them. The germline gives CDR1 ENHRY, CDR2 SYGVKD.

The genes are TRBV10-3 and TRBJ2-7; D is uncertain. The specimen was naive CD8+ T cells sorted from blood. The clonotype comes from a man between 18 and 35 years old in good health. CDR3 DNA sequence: TGTGCCATCAGTGAGCCCTCCGACCCGATCCCCTACGAGCAGTACTTC. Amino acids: CAISEPSDPIPYEQYF.